Listed here are 24 T cell receptor beta chains from one sample, sequenced in a study of regulatory T cells in long-lasting Graves disease. Combining iRepertoire HTBI primers with Arm-PCR of CDR3 regions, the authors built TCR beta libraries. TCRdb ran MiXCR on the multiplex PCR reads and lists one entry per CDR3 protein. The data hold around 230,000 distinct CDR3 sequences, with around 17% observed a single time. Time point described: newly diagnosed GD, antithyroid drugs for less than 3 months. RNA from PBMCs was the source of the TCR library. The source material was peripheral blood mononuclear cells (PBMCs), sampled at new diagnosis, from a patient treated with antithyroid drugs. Every receptor here comes from a female donor with Graves disease.

This clonotype was detected many times. The chain couples TRBV11-3 to TRBJ2-5, with D possibly called TRBD1 or TRBD2 (5 bases each). V dropped 3 bases and J dropped 5 bases, with 10 bases sitting between them. The CDR3 is made up of 13 amino acids. Germline-derived CDR1 and CDR2 are SGHNT and YENEEA. CDR3 protein: CASSLFEGETQYF. DNA of the CDR3: TGTGCCAGCAGCTTGTTCGAGGGGGAGACCCAGTACTTC. The whole variable domain, filled in from reference TRBV11-3 and TRBJ2-5, reads EAGVVQSPRYKIIEKKQPVAFWCNPISGHNTLYWYLQNLGQGPELLIRYENEEAVDDSQLPKDRFSAERLKGVDSTLKIQPAELGDSAVYLCASSLFEGETQYFGPGTRLLVL.

This clonotype came up many times. V gene TRBV6-1 combines with J gene TRBJ1-2, with TRBD1 as a possible D gene (6 bases). Germline CDR1 and CDR2: MNHNS and SASEGT. V was cut by 4 bases and J by 6 bases, with 12 bases left in between. CDR3 length equals 13 residues. As DNA, the CDR3 is TGTGCCAGCAGTGCAACAGGGAAAGATGGCTACACCTTC. Translating gives CASSATGKDGYTF.

V gene TRBV6-5 combines with J gene TRBJ2-2, with 12 bases matching TRBD2. Germline loops: CDR1 MNHEY, CDR2 SVGAGI. The J segment lost 6 bases and the V segment lost 4 bases, leaving 6 bases of the junction unmatched. There are 16 residues in the CDR3. This chain's CDR3 is CASSSWASGRAGELFF. CDR3 nucleotides: TGTGCCAGCAGTTCCTGGGCTAGCGGGAGGGCCGGGGAGCTGTTTTTT.

This clonotype appeared many times. V gene TRBV15 combines with J gene TRBJ2-1; 8 nucleotides align to TRBD2. The CDR3 loop spans 17 amino acids. The ends lost 1 base at V and 2 bases at J; junction bases unmatched: 7. The germline CDR1 and CDR2 sequences are LNHNV and YYDKDF (reference sequence). The CDR3 nucleotides read TGTGCCACCAGCAGAGGATTCGGTAGCGGGACCTACAATGAGCAGTTCTTC. This sequence encodes CATSRGFGSGTYNEQFF.

This clonotype was found many times. V gene TRBV27 combines with J gene TRBJ2-5; no reliable D call. V was pared by 3 bases and J by 7 bases, with 12 bases between. Germline V CDR1 and CDR2: MNHEY, SMNVEV (reference sequence). The CDR3 contains 13 residues. In nucleotides, the CDR3 is TGTGCCAGCAGTTTGGCCCCCTCCGGGACCCAGTACTTC. Translated, it gives CASSLAPSGTQYF.

This clonotype showed up many times. The genes are TRBV24-1 and TRBJ2-1; possible D gene TRBD2, 6 bases. Germline V gene lookup returns CDR1 KGHDR and CDR2 SFDVKD. The CDR3 is made up of 15 amino acids. The V and J ends lost 2 bases and 4 bases respectively, with 11 bases between them. CDR3 amino acids: CATSDSGTAYNEQFF. The CDR3 DNA reads TGTGCCACCAGTGATTCCGGGACTGCTTACAATGAGCAGTTCTTC.

This clonotype appeared many times. This sequence joins TRBV19 and TRBJ1-2; no clear D. With 6 bases removed from V and 1 base from J, the gap between germline ends came to 15 bases. There are 15 residues in the CDR3. Germline CDR1 is LNHDA and CDR2 is SQIVND (reference sequence). CDR3 bases: TGTGCCAGTAGGGGCCTTGGGGTATATAACTATGGCTACACCTTC. Protein product: CASRGLGVYNYGYTF.

This clonotype was counted at least ten times. This chain links TRBV5-6 with TRBJ1-5; D possibly corresponds to TRBD1 (5 bases). CDR1 and CDR2 from the germline V gene are SGHDT and YYEEEE. The CDR3 sequence is 17 residues long. V was shortened by 1 base and J by 0 bases, with 14 bases between the two germline ends. CDR3 residues: CASSLTTDSYSNQPQHF. The CDR3 DNA is TGTGCCAGCAGCTTGACCACTGACAGCTATAGCAATCAGCCCCAGCATTTT.

The gene calls are TRBV12-3 or TRBV12-4 and TRBJ1-1, with D unclear. The germline V and J ends were trimmed by 4 bases and 2 bases, with 17 bases remaining between them. There are 16 residues in the CDR3. CDR3: CASSSSLRFGNTEAFF. CDR3 nucleotides: TGTGCCAGCAGTTCCTCTCTCAGGTTTGGTAACACTGAAGCTTTCTTT.

This clonotype has a count of ten or more. The gene calls are TRBV15 and TRBJ1-5, with 7 bases lining up with TRBD1. V gave up 6 bases and J gave up 4 bases; unmatched junction bases: 6. The CDR3 runs to 14 residues. Looked up from germline, CDR1 is LNHNV and CDR2 is YYDKDF (reference sequence). The CDR3: CATRGDRWNQPQHF. DNA for the CDR3: TGTGCCACCAGGGGGGACAGATGGAATCAGCCCCAGCATTTT.

Many counts were recorded for this clonotype. This may be a read error, as it is one base from a much larger clone. The rearrangement joins TRBV30 to TRBJ1-5; TRBD1 matches at 9 bases. The CDR3 extends over 14 amino acids. CDR1 is GTSNPN, CDR2 SVGIG, per germline (reference sequence). The CDR3 DNA reads as TGTGCCTGGAGTCTATGGGACAGGGATCACCCCCAGCATTTT. Its protein is CAWSLWDRDHPQHF.

The genes are TRBV20-1 and TRBJ1-5, with D unresolved. Trimming took off 7 bases at V and 7 bases at J, with 14 bases between the two ends. CDR1 and CDR2 (germline): DFQATT, SNEGSKA (reference sequence). The CDR3 is 12 residues long. The CDR3: CSVVSSGQPQHF. CDR3 DNA sequence: TGCAGTGTTGTGTCCTCGGGCCAGCCCCAGCATTTT.

The table lists this clonotype with a few counts. The CDR3 nucleotides read TGTGCCAGTAGTATAACAGCGAACACCGGGGAGCTGTTTTTT. This translates into CASSITANTGELFF. This chain links TRBV19 with TRBJ2-2, with no clear D. V was clipped by 2 bases and J by 0 bases, with 4 bases between them. From germline, CDR1 is LNHDA and CDR2 SQIVND (reference sequence). The CDR3 is 14 amino acids.

This chain connects TRBV20-1 to TRBJ1-4; D is possibly TRBD1 (5 bases). Germline CDR1 and CDR2: DFQATT and SNEGSKA (reference sequence). This CDR3 spans 13 amino acids. Between the trimmed V and J ends, which lost 1 base and 5 bases, there was a span of 8 bases. The CDR3 protein is CSARGRGNEKLFF. CDR3 sequence (DNA): TGCAGTGCTAGAGGGAGGGGAAATGAAAAACTGTTTTTT.

This clonotype appeared many times. V usage is TRBV19 and J usage is TRBJ2-5; 8 nucleotides match TRBD1. Per the germline V gene, CDR1 is LNHDA and CDR2 is SQIVND (reference sequence). J was trimmed by 5 bases and V by 1 base; bases with no gene match: 6. This CDR3 is 15 amino acids long. CDR3 residues: CASSIASTGDETQYF. CDR3 coding DNA: TGTGCCAGTAGTATAGCCTCGACAGGGGACGAGACCCAGTACTTC.

This clonotype has at least ten counts. The V gene is TRBV2, the J gene TRBJ1-1; no firm D call. The germline V gene has CDR1 SNHLY and CDR2 FYNNEI. This CDR3 region has 12 residues. V was trimmed by 1 base and J by 3 bases, leaving 3 bases between them. The CDR3 loop is CASSEVYTEAFF. The CDR3 nucleotides are TGTGCCAGCAGTGAAGTCTACACTGAAGCTTTCTTT.

At least ten counts were recorded for this clonotype. The J gene is TRBJ2-3, the V gene TRBV27; 8 nucleotides line up with TRBD2. With 5 bases clipped from V and 6 bases from J, the junction kept 10 bases outside the gene matches. CDR1 and CDR2 (germline): MNHEY, SMNVEV (reference sequence). The CDR3 extends over 15 amino acids. The CDR3 DNA reads as TGTGCCAGCAGTCCCTCACTAGCGGTTTATGATACGCAGTATTTT. It encodes CASSPSLAVYDTQYF.

The sample holds many counts of this clonotype. This chain uses TRBV29-1 with TRBJ1-1, with 7 bases fitting TRBD1. Germline-derived CDR1 and CDR2 are SQVTM and ANQGSEA. The CDR3 has 12 residues. V lost 7 bases and J lost 8; bases outside the gene matches: 10. DNA of the CDR3: TGCAGCGGCCGGGACAGAAGCCCGGAAGCTTTCTTT. Amino acid sequence: CSGRDRSPEAFF.

This clonotype was detected ten times or more. The chain carries TRBV2 and TRBJ2-3; no definite D call. This CDR3 is built from 12 residues. V was pared by 5 bases and J by 4 bases, with 7 bases between. Germline-derived CDR1 and CDR2 are SNHLY and FYNNEI. The CDR3 bases are TGTGCCAGCAGTATACGGGCAGATACGCAGTATTTT. It yields the protein CASSIRADTQYF.

This clonotype was counted between two and nine times. The chain has TRBV5-1 and TRBJ2-5; 9 bases line up with TRBD1. The CDR3 totals 14 residues. The germline gives CDR1 SGHRS, CDR2 YFSETQ. The V segment lost 5 bases and the J segment 2 bases; nucleotides outside the gene matches: 4. CDR3 DNA: TGCGCCAGCAGGGCGGGACAGGGACAAGAGACCCAGTACTTC. Protein sequence: CASRAGQGQETQYF.

This clonotype showed up just once. A far larger clone is one base from this, pointing to a likely read error. The genes are TRBV4-1 and TRBJ1-4; TRBD1 matches 8 bases. This CDR3 is 17 amino acids long. Germline trimming cut 0 bases from V and 7 bases from J; bases unmatched to any gene: 10. Per germline, CDR1 MGHRA and CDR2 YSYEKL. CDR3 residues: CASSQDRGQGRGEKLFF. CDR3 nucleotide sequence: TGCGCCAGCAGCCAAGATCGAGGACAGGGACGGGGTGAAAAACTGTTTTTT.

As regards this clonotype: A much bigger clone sits one base away, suggesting this may be a read error. This chain connects TRBV6-5 to TRBJ2-4; tentative D call: TRBD2 (5 bases). Trimming stripped 4 bases from V and 6 bases from J, with 16 bases between. The CDR3 is made up of 15 amino acids. Germline V gene data show CDR1 as MNHEY and CDR2 as SVGAGI. The CDR3 loop is CASSSRGSARNIQYF. CDR3 in DNA: TGTGCCAGCAGTTCCCGGGGTTCCGCACGAAACATTCAGTACTTC.

V and J are TRBV28 and TRBJ1-5, with D tentatively TRBD1 (5 bases). This CDR3 has 15 amino acids. The V gene's germline CDR1 is MDHEN and CDR2 SYDVKM. V dropped 9 bases and J dropped 1 base, with 16 bases sitting between them. The CDR3: CASNQGGGSNQPQHF. CDR3 in DNA: TGTGCCAGTAATCAGGGAGGTGGAAGCAATCAGCCCCAGCATTTT.

For this clonotype: A single base separates this from a much larger clone, so it may be a read error. The gene calls are TRBV20-1 and TRBJ2-3; perhaps TRBD2 as D (5 bases). The CDR3 has 15 amino acids. V was trimmed by 6 bases and J by 2 bases, leaving 18 bases between them. Per germline, CDR1 DFQATT and CDR2 SNEGSKA (reference sequence). CDR3 nucleotide sequence: TGCAGTGCAGCCCCGGGCACCGGGGTCACAGATACGCAGTATTTT. Protein: CSAAPGTGVTDTQYF.